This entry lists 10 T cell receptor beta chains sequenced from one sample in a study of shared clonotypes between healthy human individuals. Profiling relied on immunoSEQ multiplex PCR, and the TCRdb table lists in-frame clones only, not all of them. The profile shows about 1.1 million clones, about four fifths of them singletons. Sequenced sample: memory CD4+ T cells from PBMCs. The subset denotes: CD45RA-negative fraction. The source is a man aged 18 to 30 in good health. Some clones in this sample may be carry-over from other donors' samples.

The chain's CDR3 is CSAGGLAGGPYTQYF. For the CDR3, the DNA is TGCAGCGCTGGGGGGCTAGCGGGAGGGCCATATACGCAGTATTTT. The chain carries TRBV29-1 and TRBJ2-3; TRBD2 matches at 12 bases. After removal of 7 bases from V and 7 bases from J, the junction contained 12 bases not matched to a gene. CDR1 is SQVTM and CDR2 is ANQGSEA in the germline V gene. The CDR3 length is 15 residues.

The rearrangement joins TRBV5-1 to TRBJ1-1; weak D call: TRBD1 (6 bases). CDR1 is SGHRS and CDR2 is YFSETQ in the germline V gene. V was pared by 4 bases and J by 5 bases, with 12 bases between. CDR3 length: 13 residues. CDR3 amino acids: CASSTLGGTEAFF. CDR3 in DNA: TGCGCCAGCAGCACCCTAGGGGGGACTGAAGCTTTCTTT. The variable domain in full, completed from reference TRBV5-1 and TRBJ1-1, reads KAGVTQTPRYLIKTRGQQVTLSCSPISGHRSVSWYQQTPGQGLQFLFEYFSETQRNKGNFPGRFSGRQFSNSRSEMNVSTLELGDSALYLCASSTLGGTEAFFGQGTRLTVV.

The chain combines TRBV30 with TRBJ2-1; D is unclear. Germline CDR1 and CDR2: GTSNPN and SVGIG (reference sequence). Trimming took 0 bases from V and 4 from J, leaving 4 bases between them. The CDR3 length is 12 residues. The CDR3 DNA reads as TGTGCCTGGAGTGTAGCGTACAATGAGCAGTTCTTC. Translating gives CAWSVAYNEQFF. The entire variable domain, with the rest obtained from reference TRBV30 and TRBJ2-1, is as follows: SQTIHQWPATLVQPVGSPLSLECTVEGTSNPNLYWYRQAAGRGLQLLFYSVGIGQISSEVPQNLSASRPQDRQFILSSKKLLLSDSGFYLCAWSVAYNEQFFGPGTRLTVL.

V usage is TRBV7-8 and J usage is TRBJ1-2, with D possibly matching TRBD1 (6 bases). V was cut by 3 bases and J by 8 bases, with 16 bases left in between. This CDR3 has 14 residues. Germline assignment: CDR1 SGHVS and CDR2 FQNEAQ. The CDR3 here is CASSFVQGFSGYTF. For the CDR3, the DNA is TGTGCCAGCAGCTTTGTACAGGGCTTCAGCGGCTACACCTTC.

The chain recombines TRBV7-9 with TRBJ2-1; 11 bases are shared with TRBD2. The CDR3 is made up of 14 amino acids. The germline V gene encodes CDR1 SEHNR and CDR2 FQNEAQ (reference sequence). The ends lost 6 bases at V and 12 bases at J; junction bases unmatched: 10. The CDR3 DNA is TGTGCCAGCAGATTGGGGACTAGCGGTTCGGTGCAGTTCTTC. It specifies CASRLGTSGSVQFF.

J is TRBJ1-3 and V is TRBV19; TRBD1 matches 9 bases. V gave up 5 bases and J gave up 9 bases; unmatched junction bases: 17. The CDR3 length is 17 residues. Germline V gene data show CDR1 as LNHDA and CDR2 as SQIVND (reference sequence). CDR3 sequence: CASSLRRRTGVEGTIYF. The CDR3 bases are TGTGCCAGTAGTTTACGAAGACGGACAGGGGTTGAGGGCACCATATATTTT.

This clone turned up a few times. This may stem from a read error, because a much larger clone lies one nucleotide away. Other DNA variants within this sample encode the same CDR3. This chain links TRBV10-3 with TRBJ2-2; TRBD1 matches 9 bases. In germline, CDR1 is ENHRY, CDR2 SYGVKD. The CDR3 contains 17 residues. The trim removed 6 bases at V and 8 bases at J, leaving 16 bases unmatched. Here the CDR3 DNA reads TGTGCCATCAGATACGTAGGTGGGACAGGGCCCACTGGGGAGCTGTTTTTT. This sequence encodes CAIRYVGGTGPTGELFF.

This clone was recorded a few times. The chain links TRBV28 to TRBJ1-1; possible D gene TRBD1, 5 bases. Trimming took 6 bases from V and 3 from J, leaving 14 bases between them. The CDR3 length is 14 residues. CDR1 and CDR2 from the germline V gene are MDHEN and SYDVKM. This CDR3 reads CASRPSWGYTEAFF. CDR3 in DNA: TGTGCCAGCAGACCTTCCTGGGGGTACACTGAAGCTTTCTTT.

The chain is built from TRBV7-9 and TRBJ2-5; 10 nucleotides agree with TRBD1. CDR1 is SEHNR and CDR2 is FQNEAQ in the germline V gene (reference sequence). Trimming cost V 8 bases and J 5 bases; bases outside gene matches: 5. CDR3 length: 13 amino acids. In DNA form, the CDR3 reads TGTGCCAGCGGGACAGGGGCTTCCGAGACCCAGTACTTC. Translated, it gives CASGTGASETQYF. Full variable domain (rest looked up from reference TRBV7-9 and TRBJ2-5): DTGVSQNPRHKITKRGQNVTFRCDPISEHNRLYWYRQTLGQGPEFLTYFQNEAQLEKSRLLSDRFSAERPKGSFSTLEIQRTEQGDSAMYLCASGTGASETQYFGPGTRLLVL.

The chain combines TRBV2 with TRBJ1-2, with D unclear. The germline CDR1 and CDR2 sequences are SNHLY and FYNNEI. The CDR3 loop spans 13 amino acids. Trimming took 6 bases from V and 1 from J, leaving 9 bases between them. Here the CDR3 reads CASRLYSNYGYTF. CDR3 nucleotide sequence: TGTGCCAGCAGGTTATACAGTAACTATGGCTACACCTTC. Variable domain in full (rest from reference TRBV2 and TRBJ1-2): EPEVTQTPSHQVTQMGQEVILRCVPISNHLYFYWYRQILGQKVEFLVSFYNNEISEKSEIFDDQFSVERPDGSNFTLKIRSTKLEDSAMYFCASRLYSNYGYTFGSGTRLTVV.